The sequence of this T cell receptor (beta chain) was determined in a study of metastatic and nonmetastatic thyroid tumors. Study processing details: CDR3 was compared across clinicopathological groups, and the resulting differences were used to build a distant-metastasis classifier for papillary thyroid cancer. TCRdb re-called the PCR reads through MiXCR. These V and J calls rely on TCRdb rather than the paper's analysis. The profile shows about 17,000 clones, 30% to 35% of them singletons. Among the patients, none had received any treatment before thyroid surgery. This clone counts as medium-sized. Its antigen is not known. General study findings and limits: Patients with malignant thyroid tumors reportedly had significantly higher TCR beta diversity than those with benign nodules, in blood and tumor.

This TCR was recovered from a female donor with papillary thyroid cancer or a benign thyroid nodule (not recorded which). Some clones in this sample may be carry-over from other donors' samples. Source material: tumor tissue.

The CDR3 sequence is CASSFPLNTEAFF. CDR3 bases: TGTGCCAGCAGTTTTCCCCTGAACACTGAAGCTTTCTTT. J is TRBJ1-1 and V is TRBV12-3 or TRBV12-4; D not resolved. The germline V and J ends were trimmed by 3 bases and 0 bases, with 5 bases remaining between them. The CDR3 runs to 13 residues.